This T cell receptor beta chain was sequenced in a study of identical twins. The CDR3 is 16 amino acids. With 4 bases clipped from V and 1 base from J, the junction kept 7 bases outside the gene matches. The V gene's germline CDR1 is SNHLY and CDR2 FYNNEI. One entry per CDR3 protein, called by TCRdb with MiXCR from the 5' RACE reads. The sample lists about 470,000 distinct CDR3 sequences, less than 25% occurring once. This clonotype has only a few counts. These data are also associated with another study on T cells expressing NK-cell markers. That study reports: For several experiments, T cell sorting was restricted to the alpha-beta TCR population by means of an anti-gamma-delta TCR antibody.

This chain connects TRBV2 to TRBJ2-1; 7 nucleotides agree with TRBD2. This receptor was taken from a woman aged 18-29 years in good health. The sequenced sample consisted of CD4+ T cells sorted from blood. The CDR3, as DNA: TGTGCCAGCAGTGGGACCCTAGCGGTGTCCTACAATGAGCAGTTCTTC. Translating it yields CASSGTLAVSYNEQFF. Combining the CDR3 with reference TRBV2 and TRBJ2-1 gives the whole variable domain EPEVTQTPSHQVTQMGQEVILRCVPISNHLYFYWYRQILGQKVEFLVSFYNNEISEKSEIFDDQFSVERPDGSNFTLKIRSTKLEDSAMYFCASSGTLAVSYNEQFFGPGTRLTVL.